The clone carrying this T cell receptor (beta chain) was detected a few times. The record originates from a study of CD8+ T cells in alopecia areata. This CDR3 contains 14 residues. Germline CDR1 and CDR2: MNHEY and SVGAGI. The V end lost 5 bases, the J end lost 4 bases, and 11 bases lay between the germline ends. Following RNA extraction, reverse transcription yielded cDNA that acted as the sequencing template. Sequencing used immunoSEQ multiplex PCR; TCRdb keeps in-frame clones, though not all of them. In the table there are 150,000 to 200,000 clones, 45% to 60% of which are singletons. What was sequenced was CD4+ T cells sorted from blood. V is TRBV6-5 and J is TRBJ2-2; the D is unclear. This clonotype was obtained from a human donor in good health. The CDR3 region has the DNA TGTGCCAGCAGTGAAAGGCCTCGCACCGGGGAGCTGTTTTTT. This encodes CASSERPRTGELFF.